This T cell receptor beta chain was found in a study of blood T cell repertoires in COVID-19. Turning to the study itself: Donors in the United States, Italy and Spain gave samples during acute or convalescent COVID-19. PBMCs, B-cell-depleted T cells, or T cells were the source of the cDNA or gDNA that made up the material.

Germline values: CDR1 SGHRS, CDR2 YFSETQ. The CDR3 is made up of 15 amino acids. Trimming took 5 bases from V and 4 from J; bases not matched to a gene: 9. Using immunoSEQ multiplex PCR, the repertoire was profiled, and TCRdb retains in-frame clones only, with some absent. The repertoire holds about 160,000 clones, with 84% as singletons. This chain links TRBV5-1 with TRBJ1-1, with 9 bases aligning to TRBD1. The sample comprised peripheral blood. This TCR was recovered from a man aged 70 or older with acute or convalescent COVID-19. The CDR3 loop reads CASRLLQGQGTEAFF. The CDR3 region has the DNA TGCGCCAGCAGGCTTTTACAGGGACAGGGCACTGAAGCTTTCTTT. The full variable domain, completed using reference TRBV5-1 and TRBJ1-1, is KAGVTQTPRYLIKTRGQQVTLSCSPISGHRSVSWYQQTPGQGLQFLFEYFSETQRNKGNFPGRFSGRQFSNSRSEMNVSTLELGDSALYLCASRLLQGQGTEAFFGQGTRLTVV.